What follows is one T cell receptor beta chain and its context. The antigen remains unidentified. Sequencing ends 3 residues short of the CDR3 end; the germline J gene provides the rest. The data originate from a study of T cells in women clearing cervical HPV infection. Overall study: Controls were women whose single incident HPV16 infection cleared within 12 months without precancer or cancer.

Overall study results and limits: Cases carried less TRBV6-7 than controls: approximately 0.1% versus 0.16%. CIN3+ cases had significantly higher TCR repertoire richness than controls, but evenness did not differ.

Germline CDR1 reads GTSNPN; CDR2 reads SVGIG (reference sequence). The CDR3 contains 14 residues. Sequenced by immunoSEQ multiplex PCR; TCRdb stores in-frame clones only, minus some. The sample holds roughly 38,000 clones. Dot-blot hybridization genotyped cervical HPV amplified with MY09/MY11 PCR. Sequencing was done on a sample of blood buffy coat. This clonotype originated in a woman between 18 and 70 years old with a cervical HPV16 infection that either progressed to CIN3+ or cleared (not recorded which). The rearrangement links TRBV30 to TRBJ1-3, with D tentatively TRBD1 (5 bases). The CDR3 DNA, read in part, is TGTGCCTGGAGTGTATCAGCGGGAGAGGGGAGT. This translates into CAWSVSAGEGS. The complete CDR3 protein is CAWSVSAGEGSIYF.